Sequencing of this TCR beta chain was carried out in a study of identifying expanded T cells in peripheral blood. CDR1 and CDR2 from the germline V gene are LNHNV and YYDKDF (reference sequence). V was trimmed by 0 bases and J by 6 bases, leaving 6 bases between them. This CDR3 comprises 12 residues. Findings of the study overall: Approximately two-week clone count variance significantly increased as total template count grew. Differentially abundant clones: roughly 1.2 between replicates, 16.4 at roughly 2 weeks, roughly 18 at four.

Sequencing used immunoSEQ multiplex PCR; TCRdb keeps in-frame clones, though not all of them. This table has around 82,000 clones, about 83% appearing once. Note on this clone: Its antigen is undetermined.

The V call is TRBV15, the J call TRBJ2-7; no clear D. Input material: blood. The clonotype was recovered from a person aged 18-69 years in good health. CDR3 protein: CATSRDLSEQYF. The CDR3, as DNA: TGTGCCACCAGCAGAGATCTCTCCGAGCAGTACTTC. Full variable domain (outside the CDR3, taken from reference TRBV15 and TRBJ2-7): DAMVIQNPRYQVTQFGKPVTLSCSQTLNHNVMYWYQQKSSQAPKLLFHYYDKDFNNEADTPDNFQSRRPNTSFCFLDIRSPGLGDTAMYLCATSRDLSEQYFGPGTRLTVT.